The T cell receptor (beta chain) under discussion was sequenced for a study of control samples from healthy donors and cancer patients. This CDR3 contains 13 residues. The V end was cut by 2 bases, the J end by 9 bases, with 11 bases between. Germline CDR1 reads SGHTA; CDR2 reads FQGNSA. The method was immunoSEQ multiplex PCR; TCRdb's version includes in-frame clones alone and lacks a portion of them. The data contain approximately 44,000 clones, roughly three quarters of them singletons. The rearrangement joins TRBV7-2 to TRBJ2-1, with D possibly being TRBD1 or TRBD2 (6 bases each). This TCR came from a male donor with melanoma. What was sequenced was formalin-fixed, paraffin-embedded tissue. The CDR3 spells CASSLKEGGEQFF. The CDR3 DNA reads as TGTGCCAGCAGCTTAAAGGAGGGGGGTGAGCAGTTCTTC.